This T cell receptor (beta chain) is drawn from a study of T cell responses to AZD1222 COVID-19 vaccine. Study observations and caveats: Reports indicate that nearly half of spike-specific TCRs are directed at unmutated variant regions. Recipients of two AZD1222 doses showed rising Spike-specific TCR breadth and depth. Donor demographics were predominantly white British with a female majority; clonal diversity may be underestimated.

Using immunoSEQ multiplex PCR, the repertoire was profiled, and TCRdb retains in-frame clones only, with some absent. Among tens of thousands of clones listed, 70% to 90% were seen once. This CDR3 has 15 residues. Trimming removed 7 bases from V and 0 bases from J; junction bases left unmatched: 9. Germline assignment: CDR1 MNHEY and CDR2 SVGAGI. This clone was seen just once. Its cognate antigen is unknown. The sequence was collected from an adult in good health. The V and J genes are TRBV6-5 and TRBJ2-7; TRBD1 agrees at 7 bases. The sample was peripheral blood, taken on day 0 of MenACWY control vaccination. The CDR3 loop reads CASNFGQDSSYEQYF. In DNA form, the CDR3 reads TGTGCCAGCAACTTCGGACAGGATAGCTCCTACGAGCAGTACTTC.